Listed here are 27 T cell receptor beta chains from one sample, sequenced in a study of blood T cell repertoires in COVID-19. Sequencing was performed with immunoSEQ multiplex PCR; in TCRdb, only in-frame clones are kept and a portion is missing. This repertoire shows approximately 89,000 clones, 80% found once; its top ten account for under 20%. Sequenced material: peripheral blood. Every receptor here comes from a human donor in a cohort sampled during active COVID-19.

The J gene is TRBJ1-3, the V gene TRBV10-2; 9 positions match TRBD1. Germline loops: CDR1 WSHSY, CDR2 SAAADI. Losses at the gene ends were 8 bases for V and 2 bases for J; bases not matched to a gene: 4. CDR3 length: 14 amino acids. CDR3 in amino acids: CASLQGAPGNTIYF. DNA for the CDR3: TGCGCCAGCTTACAGGGGGCGCCTGGAAACACCATATATTTT.

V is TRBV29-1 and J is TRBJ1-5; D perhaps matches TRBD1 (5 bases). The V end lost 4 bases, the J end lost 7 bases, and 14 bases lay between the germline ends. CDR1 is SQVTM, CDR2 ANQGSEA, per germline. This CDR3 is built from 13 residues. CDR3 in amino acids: CSVVEGQGQPQHF. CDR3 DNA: TGCAGCGTTGTGGAGGGGCAGGGCCAGCCCCAGCATTTT.

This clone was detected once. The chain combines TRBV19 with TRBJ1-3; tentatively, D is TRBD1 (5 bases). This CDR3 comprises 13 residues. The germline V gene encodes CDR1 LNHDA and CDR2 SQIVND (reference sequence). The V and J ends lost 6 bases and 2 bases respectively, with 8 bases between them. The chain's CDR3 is CASRRDAGNTIYF. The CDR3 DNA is TGTGCCAGTAGGCGGGACGCTGGAAACACCATATATTTT.

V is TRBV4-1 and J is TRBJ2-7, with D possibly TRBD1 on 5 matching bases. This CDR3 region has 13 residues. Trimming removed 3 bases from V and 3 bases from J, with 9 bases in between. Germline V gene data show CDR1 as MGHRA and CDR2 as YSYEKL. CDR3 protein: CASSQEQGYEQYF. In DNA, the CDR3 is TGCGCCAGCAGCCAGGAGCAGGGCTACGAGCAGTACTTC.

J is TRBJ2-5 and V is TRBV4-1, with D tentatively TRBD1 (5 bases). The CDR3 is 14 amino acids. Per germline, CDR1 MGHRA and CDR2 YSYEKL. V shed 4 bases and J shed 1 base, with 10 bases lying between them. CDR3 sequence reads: CASSLTAVQETQYF. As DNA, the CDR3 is TGCGCCAGCAGCCTGACAGCAGTCCAAGAGACCCAGTACTTC.

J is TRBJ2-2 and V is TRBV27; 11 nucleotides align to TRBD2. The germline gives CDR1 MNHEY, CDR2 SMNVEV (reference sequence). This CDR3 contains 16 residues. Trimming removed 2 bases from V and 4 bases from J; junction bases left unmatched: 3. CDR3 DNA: TGTGCCAGCAGTTTAGGGACTAGCGGTATCACCGGGGAGCTGTTTTTT. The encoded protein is CASSLGTSGITGELFF.

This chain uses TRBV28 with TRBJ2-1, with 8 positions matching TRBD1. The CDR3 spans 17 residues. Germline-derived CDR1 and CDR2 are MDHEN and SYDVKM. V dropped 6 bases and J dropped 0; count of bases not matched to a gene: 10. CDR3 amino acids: CASRDPTGGSSYNEQFF. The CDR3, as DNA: TGTGCCAGCAGGGACCCAACAGGGGGGAGCTCCTACAATGAGCAGTTCTTC.

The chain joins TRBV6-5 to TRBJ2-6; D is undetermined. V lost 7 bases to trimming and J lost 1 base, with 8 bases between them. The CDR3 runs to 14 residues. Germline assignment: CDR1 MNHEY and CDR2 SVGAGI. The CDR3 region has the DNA TGTGCCAGCACGGGTCTGTCTGGGGCCAACGTCCTGACTTTC. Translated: CASTGLSGANVLTF.

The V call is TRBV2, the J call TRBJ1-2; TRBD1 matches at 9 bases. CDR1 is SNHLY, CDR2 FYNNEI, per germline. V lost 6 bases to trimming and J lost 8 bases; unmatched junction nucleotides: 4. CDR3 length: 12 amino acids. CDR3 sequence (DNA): TGTGCCAGCAGCAGGACAGGGGAAGGCTACACCTTC. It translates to CASSRTGEGYTF.

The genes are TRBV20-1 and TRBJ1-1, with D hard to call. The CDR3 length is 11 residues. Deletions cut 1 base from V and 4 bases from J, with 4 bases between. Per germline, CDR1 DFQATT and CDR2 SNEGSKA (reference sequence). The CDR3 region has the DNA TGCAGTGCTAGAGGTATCACTGAAGCTTTCTTT. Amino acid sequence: CSARGITEAFF.

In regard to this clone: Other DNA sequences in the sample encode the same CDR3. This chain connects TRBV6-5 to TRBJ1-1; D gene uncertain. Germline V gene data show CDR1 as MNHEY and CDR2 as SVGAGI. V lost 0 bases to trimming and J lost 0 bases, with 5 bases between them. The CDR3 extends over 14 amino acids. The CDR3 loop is CASSYSRVNTEAFF. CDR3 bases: TGTGCCAGCAGTTACTCGAGAGTGAACACTGAAGCTTTCTTT.

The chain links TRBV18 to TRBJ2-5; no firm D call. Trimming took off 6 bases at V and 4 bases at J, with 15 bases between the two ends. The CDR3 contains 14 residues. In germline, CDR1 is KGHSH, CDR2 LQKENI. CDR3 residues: CASSKSSERETQYF. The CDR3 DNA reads TGTGCCAGCTCGAAGAGTTCCGAGCGAGAGACCCAGTACTTC.

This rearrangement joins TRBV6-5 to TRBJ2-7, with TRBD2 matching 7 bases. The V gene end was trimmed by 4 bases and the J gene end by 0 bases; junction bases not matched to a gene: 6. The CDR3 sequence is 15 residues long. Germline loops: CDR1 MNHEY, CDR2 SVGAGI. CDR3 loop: CASSSISGASYEQYF. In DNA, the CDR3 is TGTGCCAGCAGTTCTATCAGCGGGGCCTCCTACGAGCAGTACTTC.

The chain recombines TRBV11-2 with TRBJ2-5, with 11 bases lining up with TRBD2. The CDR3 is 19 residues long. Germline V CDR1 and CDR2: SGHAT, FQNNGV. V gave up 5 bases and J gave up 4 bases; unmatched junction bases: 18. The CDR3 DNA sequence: TGTGCCAGCAGCAGGAATAACATAGCGGGAGGGCCCTCACGAGAGACCCAGTACTTC. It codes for CASSRNNIAGGPSRETQYF.

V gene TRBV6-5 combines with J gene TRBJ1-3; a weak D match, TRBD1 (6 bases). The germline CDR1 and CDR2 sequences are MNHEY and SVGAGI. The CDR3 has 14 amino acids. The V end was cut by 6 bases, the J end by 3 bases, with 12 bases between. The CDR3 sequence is CASRVQGSGNTIYF. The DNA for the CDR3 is TGTGCCAGCAGAGTACAGGGCAGTGGAAACACCATATATTTT.

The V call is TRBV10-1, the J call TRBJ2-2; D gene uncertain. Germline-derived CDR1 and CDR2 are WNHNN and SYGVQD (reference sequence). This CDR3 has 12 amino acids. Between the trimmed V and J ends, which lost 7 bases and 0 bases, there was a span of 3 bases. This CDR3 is CASTANTGELFF. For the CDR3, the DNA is TGCGCCAGCACCGCGAACACCGGGGAGCTGTTTTTT.

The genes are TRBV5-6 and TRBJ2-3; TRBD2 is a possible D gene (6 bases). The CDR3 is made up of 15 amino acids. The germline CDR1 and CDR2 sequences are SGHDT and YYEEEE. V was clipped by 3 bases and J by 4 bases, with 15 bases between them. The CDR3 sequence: CASSSSGRRADTQYF. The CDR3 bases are TGTGCCAGCAGCTCCTCGGGGAGGCGCGCAGATACGCAGTATTTT.

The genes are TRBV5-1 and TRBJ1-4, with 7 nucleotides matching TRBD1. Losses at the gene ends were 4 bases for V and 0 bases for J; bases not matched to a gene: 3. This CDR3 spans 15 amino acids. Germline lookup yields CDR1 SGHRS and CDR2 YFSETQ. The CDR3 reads CASSLGTATNEKLFF. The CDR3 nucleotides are TGCGCCAGCAGCCTCGGGACAGCAACTAATGAAAAACTGTTTTTT.

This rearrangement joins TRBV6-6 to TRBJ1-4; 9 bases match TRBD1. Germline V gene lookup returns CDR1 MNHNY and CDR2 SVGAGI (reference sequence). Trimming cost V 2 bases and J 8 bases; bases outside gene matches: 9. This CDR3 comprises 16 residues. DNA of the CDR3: TGTGCCAGCAGTTACCTCACAGGGGGCAGGGGGGAAAAACTGTTTTTT. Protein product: CASSYLTGGRGEKLFF.

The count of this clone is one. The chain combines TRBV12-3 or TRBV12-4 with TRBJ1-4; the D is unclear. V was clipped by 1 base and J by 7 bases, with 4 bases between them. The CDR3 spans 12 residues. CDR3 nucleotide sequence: TGTGCCAGCAGTTTAGACGGTGAAAAACTGTTTTTT. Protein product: CASSLDGEKLFF.

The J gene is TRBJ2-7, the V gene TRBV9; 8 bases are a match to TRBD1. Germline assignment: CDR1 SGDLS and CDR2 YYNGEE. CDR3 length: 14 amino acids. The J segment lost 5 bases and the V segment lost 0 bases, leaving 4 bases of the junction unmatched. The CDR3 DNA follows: TGTGCCAGCAGCGTAGGGACAGGGTTCCACGAGCAGTACTTC. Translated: CASSVGTGFHEQYF.

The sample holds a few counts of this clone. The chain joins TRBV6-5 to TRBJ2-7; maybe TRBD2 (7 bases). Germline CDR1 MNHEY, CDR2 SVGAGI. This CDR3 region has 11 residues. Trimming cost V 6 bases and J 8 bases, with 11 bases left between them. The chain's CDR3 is CASRRGGKQYF. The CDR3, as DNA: TGTGCCAGCAGAAGGGGGGGGAAGCAGTACTTC.

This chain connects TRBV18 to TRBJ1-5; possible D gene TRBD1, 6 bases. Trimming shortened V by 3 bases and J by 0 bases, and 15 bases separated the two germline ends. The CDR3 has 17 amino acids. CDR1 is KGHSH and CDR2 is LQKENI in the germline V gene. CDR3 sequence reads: CASSPGQGINSNQPQHF. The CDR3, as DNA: TGTGCCAGCTCACCGGGGCAGGGGATTAATAGCAATCAGCCCCAGCATTTT.

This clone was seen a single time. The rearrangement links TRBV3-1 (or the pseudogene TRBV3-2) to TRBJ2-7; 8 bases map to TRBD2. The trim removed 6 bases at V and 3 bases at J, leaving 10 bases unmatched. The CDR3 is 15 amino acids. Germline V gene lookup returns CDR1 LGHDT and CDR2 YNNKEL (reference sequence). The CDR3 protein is CASSAPGLGHYEQYF. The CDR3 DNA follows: TGTGCCAGCAGTGCCCCGGGACTAGGCCACTACGAGCAGTACTTC.

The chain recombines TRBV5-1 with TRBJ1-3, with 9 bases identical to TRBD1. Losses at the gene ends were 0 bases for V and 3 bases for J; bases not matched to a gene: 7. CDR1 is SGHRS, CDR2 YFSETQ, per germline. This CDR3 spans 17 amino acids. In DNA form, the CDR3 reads TGCGCCAGCAGCTTGGATACCGGGACAGGGAGTGGAAACACCATATATTTT. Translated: CASSLDTGTGSGNTIYF.

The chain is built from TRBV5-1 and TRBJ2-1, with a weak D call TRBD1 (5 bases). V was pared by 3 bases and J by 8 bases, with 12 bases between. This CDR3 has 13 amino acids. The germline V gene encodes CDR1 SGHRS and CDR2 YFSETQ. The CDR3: CASSSGQSHEQFF. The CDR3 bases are TGCGCCAGCAGCTCAGGACAAAGTCATGAGCAGTTCTTC.

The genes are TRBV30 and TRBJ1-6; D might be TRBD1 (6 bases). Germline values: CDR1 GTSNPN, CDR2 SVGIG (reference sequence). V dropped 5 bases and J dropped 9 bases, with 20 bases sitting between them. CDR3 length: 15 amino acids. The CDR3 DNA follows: TGTGCCTGGTCTCCTGGGGGACACGGAGGTTCACCCCTCCACTTT. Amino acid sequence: CAWSPGGHGGSPLHF.